This TCR beta chain was observed in a study of identical twins. Germline CDR1 SGHTA, CDR2 FQGTGA. The CDR3 has 14 amino acids. V lost 5 bases and J 5 bases, leaving 12 bases between the germline ends. Whole-study results and caveats: Compared with models, monozygotic twins showed more out-of-frame TCR alpha sharing. Zero-insertion analyses might be partly confounded by invariant T cells like MAIT and iNKT.

Each CDR3 protein gets one entry after TCRdb re-called the 5' RACE reads with MiXCR. The profile shows 450,000 or so distinct CDR3 sequences, approximately 15% of them singletons. This clonotype has ten or more counts. Antigen specificity is unknown. The sample also formed part of further work on yellow fever vaccine responses in identical twins.

This TCR was sampled from a woman younger than 35 in good health. Sequencing was done on a sample of CD4+ T cells sorted from blood. The genes are TRBV7-3 and TRBJ2-2, with no clear D. Here the CDR3 DNA reads TGTGCCAGCAGCCCACTCGTAGGAACCGGGGAGCTGTTTTTT. It codes for CASSPLVGTGELFF.